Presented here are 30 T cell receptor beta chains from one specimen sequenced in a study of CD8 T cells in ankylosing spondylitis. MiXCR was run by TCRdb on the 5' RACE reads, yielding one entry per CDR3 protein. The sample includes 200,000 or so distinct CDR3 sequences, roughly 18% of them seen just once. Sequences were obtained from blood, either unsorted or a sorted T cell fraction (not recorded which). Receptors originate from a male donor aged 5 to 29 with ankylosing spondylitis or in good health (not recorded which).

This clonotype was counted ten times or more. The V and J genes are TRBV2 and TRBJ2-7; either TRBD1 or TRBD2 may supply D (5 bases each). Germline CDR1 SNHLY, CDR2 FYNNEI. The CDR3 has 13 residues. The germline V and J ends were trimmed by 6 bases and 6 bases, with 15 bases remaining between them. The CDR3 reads CASRKGTTLEQYF. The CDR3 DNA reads TGTGCCAGCAGGAAGGGGACCACGCTCGAGCAGTACTTC.

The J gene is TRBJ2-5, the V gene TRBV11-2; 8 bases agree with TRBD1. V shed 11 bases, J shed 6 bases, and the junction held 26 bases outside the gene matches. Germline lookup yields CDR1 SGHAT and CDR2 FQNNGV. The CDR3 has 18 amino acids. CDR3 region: CAPESMDRDLLGGKTQYF. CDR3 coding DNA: TGTGCCCCCGAATCGATGGACAGGGATCTCCTGGGGGGTAAGACCCAGTACTTC.

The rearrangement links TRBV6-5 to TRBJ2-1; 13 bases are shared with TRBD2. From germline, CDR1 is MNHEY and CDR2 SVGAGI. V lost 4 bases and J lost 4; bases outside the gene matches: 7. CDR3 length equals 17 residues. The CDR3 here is CASSSLGLAGPYNEQFF. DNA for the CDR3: TGTGCCAGCAGTTCCCTGGGACTAGCGGGGCCTTACAATGAGCAGTTCTTC.

DNA for the CDR3: TGTGCCACCCGGGCAGACCGTATATATCACAATGAGCAGTTCTTC. Protein sequence: CATRADRIYHNEQFF. The chain recombines TRBV28 with TRBJ2-1; D gene ambiguous. The ends were cut back, 10 bases at V and 5 bases at J, with 21 bases in the middle. This CDR3 contains 15 residues. Germline loops: CDR1 MDHEN, CDR2 SYDVKM.

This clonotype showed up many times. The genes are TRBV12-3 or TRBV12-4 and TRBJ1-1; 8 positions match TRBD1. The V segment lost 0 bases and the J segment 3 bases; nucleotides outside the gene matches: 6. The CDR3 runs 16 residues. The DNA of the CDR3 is TGTGCCAGCAGTTTAGCGCCCAGGGGGCGCGACACTGAAGCTTTCTTT. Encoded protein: CASSLAPRGRDTEAFF.

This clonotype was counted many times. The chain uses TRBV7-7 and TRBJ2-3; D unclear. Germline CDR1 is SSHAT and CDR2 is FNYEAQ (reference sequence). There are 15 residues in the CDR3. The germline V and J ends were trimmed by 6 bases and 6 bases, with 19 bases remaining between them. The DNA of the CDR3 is TGTGCCAGCAGTTTTTATCCCCCGCCGACGGATACGCAGTATTTT. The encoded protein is CASSFYPPPTDTQYF. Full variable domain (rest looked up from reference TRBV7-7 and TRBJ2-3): GAGVSQSPRYKVTKRGQDVTLRCDPISSHATLYWYQQALGQGPEFLTYFNYEAQPDKSGLPSDRFSAERPEGSISTLTIQRTEQRDSAMYRCASSFYPPPTDTQYFGPGTRLTVL.

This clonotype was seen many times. The CDR3 sequence is CASSSRTGRGTEAFF. The CDR3 DNA reads as TGTGCCAGCAGTTCGCGGACAGGTCGAGGCACTGAAGCTTTCTTT. This rearrangement joins TRBV12-3 or TRBV12-4 to TRBJ1-1; 7 bases line up with TRBD1. V lost 4 bases and J lost 4; bases outside the gene matches: 9. The length of the CDR3 is 15 residues.

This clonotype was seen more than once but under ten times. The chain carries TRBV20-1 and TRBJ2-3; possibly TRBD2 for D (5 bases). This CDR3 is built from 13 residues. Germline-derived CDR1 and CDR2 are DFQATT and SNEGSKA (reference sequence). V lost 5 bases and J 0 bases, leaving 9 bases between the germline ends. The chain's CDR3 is CSADRTSTDTQYF. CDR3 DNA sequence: TGCAGTGCTGACCGGACTAGCACAGATACGCAGTATTTT.

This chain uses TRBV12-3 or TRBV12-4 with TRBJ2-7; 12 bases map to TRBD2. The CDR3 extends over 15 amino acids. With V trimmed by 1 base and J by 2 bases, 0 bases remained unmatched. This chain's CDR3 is CASSLGLAGAYEQYV. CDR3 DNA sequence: TGTGCCAGCAGTTTAGGACTAGCGGGGGCCTACGAGCAGTACGTC.

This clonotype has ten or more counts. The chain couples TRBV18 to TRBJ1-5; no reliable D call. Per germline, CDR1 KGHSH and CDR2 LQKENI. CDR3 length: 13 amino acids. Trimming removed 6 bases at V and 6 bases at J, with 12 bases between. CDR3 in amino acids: CASSIGKPQPQHF. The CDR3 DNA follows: TGTGCCAGCTCGATAGGGAAACCTCAGCCCCAGCATTTT.

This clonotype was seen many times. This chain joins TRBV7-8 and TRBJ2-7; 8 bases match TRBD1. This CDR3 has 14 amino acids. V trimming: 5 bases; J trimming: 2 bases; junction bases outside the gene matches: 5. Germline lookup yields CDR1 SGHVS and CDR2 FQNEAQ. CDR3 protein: CASSIGTGTYEQYF. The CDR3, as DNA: TGTGCCAGCAGCATCGGGACAGGCACCTACGAGCAGTACTTC.

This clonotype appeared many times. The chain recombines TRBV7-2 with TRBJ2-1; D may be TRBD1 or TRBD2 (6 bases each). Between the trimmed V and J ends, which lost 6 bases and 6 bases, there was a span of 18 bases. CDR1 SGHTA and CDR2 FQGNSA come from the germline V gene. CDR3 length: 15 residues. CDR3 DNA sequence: TGTGCCAGCAGTGCACGGGGGCGCGATGTCAATGAGCAGTTCTTC. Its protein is CASSARGRDVNEQFF.

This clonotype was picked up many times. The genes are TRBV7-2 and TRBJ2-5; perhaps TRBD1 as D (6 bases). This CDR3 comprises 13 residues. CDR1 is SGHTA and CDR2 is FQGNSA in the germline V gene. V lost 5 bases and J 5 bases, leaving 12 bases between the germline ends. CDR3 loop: CASSLGTLETQYF. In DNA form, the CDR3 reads TGTGCCAGCAGCCTGGGGACATTGGAGACCCAGTACTTC.

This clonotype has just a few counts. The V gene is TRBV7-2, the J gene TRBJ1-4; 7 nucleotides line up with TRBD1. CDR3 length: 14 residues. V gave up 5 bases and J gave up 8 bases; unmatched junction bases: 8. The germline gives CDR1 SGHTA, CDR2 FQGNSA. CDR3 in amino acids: CASSVSRDSEKLFF. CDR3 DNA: TGTGCCAGCAGCGTAAGCCGGGACAGCGAAAAACTGTTTTTT. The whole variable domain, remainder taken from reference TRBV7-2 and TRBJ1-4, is GAGVSQSPSNKVTEKGKDVELRCDPISGHTALYWYRQSLGQGLEFLIYFQGNSAPDKSGLPSDRFSAERTGGSVSTLTIQRTQQEDSAVYLCASSVSRDSEKLFFGSGTQLSVL.

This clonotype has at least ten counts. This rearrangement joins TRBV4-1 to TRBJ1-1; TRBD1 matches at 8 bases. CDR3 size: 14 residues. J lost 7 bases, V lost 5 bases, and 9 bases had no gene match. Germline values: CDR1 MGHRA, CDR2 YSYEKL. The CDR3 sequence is CASSSGQGASEAFF. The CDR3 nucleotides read TGCGCCAGCAGCTCTGGACAGGGAGCTAGTGAAGCTTTCTTT.

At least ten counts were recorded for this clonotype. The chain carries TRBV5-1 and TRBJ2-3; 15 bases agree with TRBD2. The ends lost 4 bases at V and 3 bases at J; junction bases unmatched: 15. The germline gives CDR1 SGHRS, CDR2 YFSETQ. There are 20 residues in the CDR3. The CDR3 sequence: CASSAGLAGGPSPSTDTQYF. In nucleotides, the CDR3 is TGCGCCAGCAGCGCCGGACTAGCGGGAGGGCCCTCGCCGTCGACAGATACGCAGTATTTT.

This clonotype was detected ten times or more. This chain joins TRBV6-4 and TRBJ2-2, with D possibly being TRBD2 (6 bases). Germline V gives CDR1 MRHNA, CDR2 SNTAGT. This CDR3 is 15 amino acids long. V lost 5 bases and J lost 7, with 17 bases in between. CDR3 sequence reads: CASSYEHGTGGELFF. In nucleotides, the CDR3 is TGTGCCAGCAGTTACGAGCACGGGACTGGCGGGGAGCTGTTTTTT.

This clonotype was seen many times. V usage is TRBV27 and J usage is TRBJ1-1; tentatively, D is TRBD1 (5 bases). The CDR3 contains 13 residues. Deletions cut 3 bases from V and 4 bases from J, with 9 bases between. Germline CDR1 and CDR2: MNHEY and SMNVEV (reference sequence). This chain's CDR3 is CASSFGGATEAFF. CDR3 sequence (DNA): TGTGCCAGCAGTTTCGGCGGGGCCACTGAAGCTTTCTTT.

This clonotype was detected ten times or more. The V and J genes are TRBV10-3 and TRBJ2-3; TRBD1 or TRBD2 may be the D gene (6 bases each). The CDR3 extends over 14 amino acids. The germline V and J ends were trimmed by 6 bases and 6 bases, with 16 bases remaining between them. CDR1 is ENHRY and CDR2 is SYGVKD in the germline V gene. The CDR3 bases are TGTGCCATCAGCCCAAGGGGGGCCTCCGATACGCAGTATTTT. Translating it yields CAISPRGASDTQYF.

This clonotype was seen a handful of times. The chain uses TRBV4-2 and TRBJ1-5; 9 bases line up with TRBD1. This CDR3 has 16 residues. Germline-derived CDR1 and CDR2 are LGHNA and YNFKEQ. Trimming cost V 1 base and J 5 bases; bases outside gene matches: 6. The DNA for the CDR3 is TGTGCCAGCAGCCAAGTAGGTCGGGACAGGGATCAGCCCCAGCATTTT. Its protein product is CASSQVGRDRDQPQHF.

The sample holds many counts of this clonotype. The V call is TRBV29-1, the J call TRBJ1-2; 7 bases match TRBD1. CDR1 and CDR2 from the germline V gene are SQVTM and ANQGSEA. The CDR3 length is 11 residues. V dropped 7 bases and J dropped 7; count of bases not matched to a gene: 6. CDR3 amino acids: CSASGGPGYTF. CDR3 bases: TGCAGCGCCTCAGGGGGTCCTGGCTACACCTTC.

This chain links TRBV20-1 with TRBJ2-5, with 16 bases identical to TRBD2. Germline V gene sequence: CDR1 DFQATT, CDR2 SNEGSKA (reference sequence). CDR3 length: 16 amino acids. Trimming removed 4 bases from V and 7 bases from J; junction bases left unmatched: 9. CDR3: CSATGLAGGRGRTQYF. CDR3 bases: TGCAGTGCTACGGGACTAGCGGGAGGGCGGGGTCGGACCCAGTACTTC.

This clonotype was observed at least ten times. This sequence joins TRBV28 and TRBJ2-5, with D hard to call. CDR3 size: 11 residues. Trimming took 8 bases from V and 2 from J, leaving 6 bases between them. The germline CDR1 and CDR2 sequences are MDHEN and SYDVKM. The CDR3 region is CASGPQETQYF. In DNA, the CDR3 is TGTGCCAGCGGACCTCAAGAGACCCAGTACTTC.

The DNA of the CDR3 is TGCAGCGTCGGACAGGGGGGAGAGACCCAGTACTTC. Amino acid sequence: CSVGQGGETQYF. V and J are TRBV29-1 and TRBJ2-5; 10 bases match TRBD1. This CDR3 has 12 residues. CDR1 is SQVTM and CDR2 is ANQGSEA in the germline V gene. V gave up 6 bases and J gave up 4 bases; unmatched junction bases: 2.

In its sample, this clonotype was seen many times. The CDR3 DNA reads TGTGCCAGCAGCCCCACCTCGAGCTCCTACGAGCAGTACTTC. Residues: CASSPTSSSYEQYF. V and J are TRBV7-9 and TRBJ2-7, with D uncertain. CDR1 is SEHNR, CDR2 FQNEAQ, per germline (reference sequence). This CDR3 spans 14 amino acids. V was cut by 5 bases and J by 0 bases, with 11 bases left in between.

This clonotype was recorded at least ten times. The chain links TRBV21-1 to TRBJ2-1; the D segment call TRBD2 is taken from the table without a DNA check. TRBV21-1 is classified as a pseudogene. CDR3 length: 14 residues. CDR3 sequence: CARKAGGASNEQFF. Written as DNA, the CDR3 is TGTGCCAGAAAAGCAGGCGGGGCCTCCAATGAGCAGTTCTTC.

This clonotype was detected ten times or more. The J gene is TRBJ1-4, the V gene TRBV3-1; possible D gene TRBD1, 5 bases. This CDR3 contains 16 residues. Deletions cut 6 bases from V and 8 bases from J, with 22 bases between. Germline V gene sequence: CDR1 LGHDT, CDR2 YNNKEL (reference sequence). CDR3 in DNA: TGTGCCAGCAGACCACGGCCGACTCCCGACAGCGAAAAACTGTTTTTT. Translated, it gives CASRPRPTPDSEKLFF.

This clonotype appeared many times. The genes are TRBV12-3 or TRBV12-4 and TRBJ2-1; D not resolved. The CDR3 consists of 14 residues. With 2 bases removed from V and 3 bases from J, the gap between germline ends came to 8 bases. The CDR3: CASSLNLGYNEQFF. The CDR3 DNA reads TGTGCCAGCAGTTTAAACTTGGGCTACAATGAGCAGTTCTTC.

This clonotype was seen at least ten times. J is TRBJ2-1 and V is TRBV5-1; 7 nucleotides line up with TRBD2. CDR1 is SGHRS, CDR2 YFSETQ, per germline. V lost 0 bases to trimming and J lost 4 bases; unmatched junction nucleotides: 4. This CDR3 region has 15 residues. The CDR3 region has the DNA TGCGCCAGCAGCTTGGGGGCTAGCGGATACAATGAGCAGTTCTTC. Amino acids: CASSLGASGYNEQFF.

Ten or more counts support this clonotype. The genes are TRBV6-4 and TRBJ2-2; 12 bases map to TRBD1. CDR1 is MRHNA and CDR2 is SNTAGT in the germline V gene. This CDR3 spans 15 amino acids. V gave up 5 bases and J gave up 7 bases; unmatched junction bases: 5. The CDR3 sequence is CASSPGQGAIGELFF. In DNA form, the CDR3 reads TGTGCCAGCAGTCCGGGACAGGGGGCGATCGGGGAGCTGTTTTTT.